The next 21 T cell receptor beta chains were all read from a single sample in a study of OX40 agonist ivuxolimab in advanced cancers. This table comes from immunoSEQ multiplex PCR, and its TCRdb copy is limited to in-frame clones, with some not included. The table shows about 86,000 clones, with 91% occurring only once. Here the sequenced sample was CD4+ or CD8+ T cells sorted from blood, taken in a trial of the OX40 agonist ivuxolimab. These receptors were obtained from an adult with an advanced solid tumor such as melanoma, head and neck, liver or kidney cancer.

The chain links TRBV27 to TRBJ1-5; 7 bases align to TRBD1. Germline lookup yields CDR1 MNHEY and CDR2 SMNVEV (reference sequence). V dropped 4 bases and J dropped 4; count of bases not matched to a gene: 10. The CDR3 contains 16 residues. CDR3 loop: CASSSLTGWGNQPQHF. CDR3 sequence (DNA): TGTGCCAGCAGTTCTTTGACAGGGTGGGGGAATCAGCCCCAGCATTTT.

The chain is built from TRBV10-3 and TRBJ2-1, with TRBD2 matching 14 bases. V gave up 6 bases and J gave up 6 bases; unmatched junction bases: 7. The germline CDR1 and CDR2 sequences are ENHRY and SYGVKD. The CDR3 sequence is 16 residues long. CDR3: CAIRSTSGRAGNEQFF. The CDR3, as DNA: TGTGCCATCAGATCGACTAGCGGGAGGGCAGGCAATGAGCAGTTCTTC.

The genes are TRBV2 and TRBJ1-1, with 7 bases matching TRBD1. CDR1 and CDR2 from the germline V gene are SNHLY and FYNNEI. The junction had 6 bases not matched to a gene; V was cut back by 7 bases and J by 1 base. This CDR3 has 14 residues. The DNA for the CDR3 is TGTGCCAGCAAGGGGACAGCAACGAACACTGAAGCTTTCTTT. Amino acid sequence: CASKGTATNTEAFF.

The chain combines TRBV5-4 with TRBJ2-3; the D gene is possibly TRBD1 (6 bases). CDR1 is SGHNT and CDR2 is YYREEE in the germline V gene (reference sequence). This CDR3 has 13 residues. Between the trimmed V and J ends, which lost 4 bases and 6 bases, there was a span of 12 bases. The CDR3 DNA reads TGTGCCAGCAGCCTCAGGGGTCGGGATACGCAGTATTTT. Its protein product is CASSLRGRDTQYF.

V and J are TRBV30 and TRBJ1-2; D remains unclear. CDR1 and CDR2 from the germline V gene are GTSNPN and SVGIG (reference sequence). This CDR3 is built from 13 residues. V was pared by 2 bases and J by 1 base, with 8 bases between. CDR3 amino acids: CAWSLEINYGYTF. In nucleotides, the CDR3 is TGTGCCTGGAGTCTGGAGATTAACTATGGCTACACCTTC.

CDR3 coding DNA: TGTGCCAGCAGTGGGGACAGAAATCAGCCCCAGCATTTT. It yields the protein CASSGDRNQPQHF. V usage is TRBV6-1 and J usage is TRBJ1-5; 7 bases align to TRBD1. The junction had 1 base not matched to a gene; V was cut back by 4 bases and J by 4 bases. The germline V gene encodes CDR1 MNHNS and CDR2 SASEGT. This CDR3 contains 13 residues.

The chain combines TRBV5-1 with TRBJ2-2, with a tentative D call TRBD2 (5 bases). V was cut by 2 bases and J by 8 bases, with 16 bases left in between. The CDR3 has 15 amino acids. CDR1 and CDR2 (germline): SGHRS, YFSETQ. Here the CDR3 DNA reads TGCGCCAGCAGCTTAACGGGAACCACACCGGGGGAGCTGTTTTTT. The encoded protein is CASSLTGTTPGELFF.

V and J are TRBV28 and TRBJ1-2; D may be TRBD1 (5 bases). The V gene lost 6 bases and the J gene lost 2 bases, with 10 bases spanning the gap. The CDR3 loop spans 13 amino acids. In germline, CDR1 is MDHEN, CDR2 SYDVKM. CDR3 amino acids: CASRTRGNYGYTF. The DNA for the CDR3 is TGTGCCAGCAGGACAAGGGGCAACTATGGCTACACCTTC.

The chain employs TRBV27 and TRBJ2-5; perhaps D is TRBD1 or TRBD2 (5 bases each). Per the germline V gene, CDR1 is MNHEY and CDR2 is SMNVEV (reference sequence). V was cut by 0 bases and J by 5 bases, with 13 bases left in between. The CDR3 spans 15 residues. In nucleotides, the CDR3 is TGTGCCAGCAGTTTATCGCCAGGGACCGCGGAGACCCAGTACTTC. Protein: CASSLSPGTAETQYF.

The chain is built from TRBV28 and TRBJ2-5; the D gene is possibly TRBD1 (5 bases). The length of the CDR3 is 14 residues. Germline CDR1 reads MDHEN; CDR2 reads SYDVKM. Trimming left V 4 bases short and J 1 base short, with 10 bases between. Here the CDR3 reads CASSSQVFQETQYF. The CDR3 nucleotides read TGTGCCAGCAGTTCACAGGTCTTCCAAGAGACCCAGTACTTC.

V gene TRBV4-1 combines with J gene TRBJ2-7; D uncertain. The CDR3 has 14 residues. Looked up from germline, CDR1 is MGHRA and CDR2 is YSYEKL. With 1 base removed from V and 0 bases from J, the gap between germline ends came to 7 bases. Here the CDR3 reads CASSQVDSSYEQYF. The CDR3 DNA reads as TGCGCCAGCAGCCAAGTAGATAGCTCCTACGAGCAGTACTTC.

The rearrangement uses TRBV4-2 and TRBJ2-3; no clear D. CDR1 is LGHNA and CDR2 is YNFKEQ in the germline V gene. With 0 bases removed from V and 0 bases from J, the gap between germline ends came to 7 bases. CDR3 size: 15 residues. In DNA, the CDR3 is TGTGCCAGCAGCCAAGACTTACTCAGCACAGATACGCAGTATTTT. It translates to CASSQDLLSTDTQYF.

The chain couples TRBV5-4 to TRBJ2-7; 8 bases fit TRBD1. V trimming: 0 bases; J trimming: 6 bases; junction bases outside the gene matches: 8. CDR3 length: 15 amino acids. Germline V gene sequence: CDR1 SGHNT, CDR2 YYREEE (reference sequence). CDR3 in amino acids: CASSLVGTGSVEQYF. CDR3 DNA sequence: TGTGCCAGCAGCTTGGTAGGGACAGGATCGGTCGAGCAGTACTTC.

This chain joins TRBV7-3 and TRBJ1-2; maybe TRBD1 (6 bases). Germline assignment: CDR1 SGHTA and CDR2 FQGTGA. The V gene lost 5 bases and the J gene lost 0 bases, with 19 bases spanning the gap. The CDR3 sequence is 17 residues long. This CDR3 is CASSPGTTLISNYGYTF. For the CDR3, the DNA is TGTGCCAGCAGCCCAGGGACAACCCTGATTTCTAACTATGGCTACACCTTC.

CDR3 sequence: CASTSGGDTGELFF. CDR3 in DNA: TGTGCCAGCACAAGTGGGGGAGACACCGGGGAGCTGTTTTTT. The rearrangement links TRBV6-1 to TRBJ2-2; D could derive from TRBD1 or TRBD2 (5 bases each). The germline CDR1 and CDR2 sequences are MNHNS and SASEGT. Trimming removed 7 bases at V and 3 bases at J, with 12 bases between. The CDR3 consists of 14 residues.

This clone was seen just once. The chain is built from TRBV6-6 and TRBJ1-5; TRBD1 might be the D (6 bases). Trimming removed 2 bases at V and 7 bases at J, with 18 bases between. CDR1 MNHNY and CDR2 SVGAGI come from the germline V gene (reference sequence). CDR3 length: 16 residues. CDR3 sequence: CASSYIGGADGQPQHF. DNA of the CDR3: TGTGCCAGCAGTTACATAGGGGGGGCGGATGGCCAGCCCCAGCATTTT.

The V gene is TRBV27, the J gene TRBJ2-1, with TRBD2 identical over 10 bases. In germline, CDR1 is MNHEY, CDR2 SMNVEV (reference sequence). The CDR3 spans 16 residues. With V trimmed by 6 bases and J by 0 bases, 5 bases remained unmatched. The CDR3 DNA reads TGTGCCAGCAGACCGAGCGGGAGGGTCTCCTACAATGAGCAGTTCTTC. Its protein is CASRPSGRVSYNEQFF.

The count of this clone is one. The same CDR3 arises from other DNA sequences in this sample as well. CDR3 in DNA: TGTGCCAGCAGTTACTCGGCGGGCGACTCCTACGAGCAGTACTTC. This translates into CASSYSAGDSYEQYF. The genes are TRBV6-5 and TRBJ2-7; perhaps TRBD2 as D (5 bases). The V end lost 0 bases, the J end lost 0 bases, and 9 bases lay between the germline ends. Looked up from germline, CDR1 is MNHEY and CDR2 is SVGAGI. This CDR3 spans 15 amino acids.

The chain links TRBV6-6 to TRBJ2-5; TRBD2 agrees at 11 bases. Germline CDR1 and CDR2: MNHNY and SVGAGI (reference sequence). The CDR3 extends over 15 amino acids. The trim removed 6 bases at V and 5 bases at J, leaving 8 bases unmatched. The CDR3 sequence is CASRDVSGRGETQYF. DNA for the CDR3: TGTGCCAGCAGGGACGTTAGCGGGAGGGGGGAGACCCAGTACTTC.

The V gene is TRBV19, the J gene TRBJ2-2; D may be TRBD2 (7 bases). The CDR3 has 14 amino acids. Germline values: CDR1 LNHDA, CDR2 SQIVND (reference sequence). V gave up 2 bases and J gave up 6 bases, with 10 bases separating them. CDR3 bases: TGTGCCAGTAGTATAACAGGGAGGGCCGGGGAGCTGTTTTTT. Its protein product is CASSITGRAGELFF.

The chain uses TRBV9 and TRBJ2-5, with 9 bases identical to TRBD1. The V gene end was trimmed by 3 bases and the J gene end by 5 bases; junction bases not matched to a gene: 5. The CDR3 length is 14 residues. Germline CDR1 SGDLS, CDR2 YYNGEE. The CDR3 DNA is TGTGCCAGCAGCGATACAGGGGGCTGGGAGACCCAGTACTTC. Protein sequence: CASSDTGGWETQYF.